These 7 T cell receptor beta chains were all obtained from the same sample, sequenced in a study of blood T cell repertoires in COVID-19. Only in-frame clones appear in the TCRdb table, and some are missing; sequencing was by immunoSEQ multiplex PCR. Of approximately 270,000 clones in the sample, 80% to 90% are singletons; the top ten hold 1.5% to 2%. The sequenced material came from PBMCs or T cells enriched from blood (not recorded which). The receptor set was obtained from a woman in her forties or fifties who had recovered from COVID-19.

The V call is TRBV5-5, the J call TRBJ1-1; 7 nucleotides line up with TRBD1. This CDR3 spans 16 amino acids. With V trimmed by 0 bases and J by 0 bases, 5 bases remained unmatched. Germline V gene data show CDR1 as SGHKS and CDR2 as YYEKEE (reference sequence). CDR3 region: CASSLGGTAMNTEAFF. The CDR3, as DNA: TGTGCCAGCAGCTTGGGGGGGACAGCGATGAACACTGAAGCTTTCTTT.

The chain joins TRBV12-3 or TRBV12-4 to TRBJ1-6; D may be TRBD1 (6 bases). This CDR3 is 13 amino acids long. Between the trimmed V and J ends, which lost 8 bases and 5 bases, there was a span of 10 bases. CDR3: CASGWDNNSPLHF. CDR3 bases: TGTGCCAGCGGCTGGGACAATAATTCACCCCTCCACTTT.

The V and J genes are TRBV7-9 and TRBJ1-1; the D is unclear. The CDR3 has 11 amino acids. The V gene's germline CDR1 is SEHNR and CDR2 FQNEAQ (reference sequence). Trimming left V 7 bases short and J 8 bases short, with 11 bases between. CDR3 sequence (DNA): TGTGCCAGCATCACGGGAATGGAAGCTTTCTTT. This codes for CASITGMEAFF.

The table lists this clone with a few counts. The rearrangement links TRBV7-2 to TRBJ2-1, with D possibly TRBD1 on 5 matching bases. The CDR3 runs to 16 residues. Germline assignment: CDR1 SGHTA and CDR2 FQGNSA. Trimming took 2 bases from V and 4 from J, leaving 15 bases between them. The CDR3 reads CASSLFGGHLYNEQFF. DNA for the CDR3: TGTGCCAGCAGCTTATTCGGCGGACACCTTTACAATGAGCAGTTCTTC.

The chain recombines TRBV11-2 with TRBJ2-7; 8 bases are shared with TRBD2. Germline trimming cut 5 bases from V and 5 bases from J; bases unmatched to any gene: 17. The CDR3 extends over 17 amino acids. Germline CDR1 reads SGHAT; CDR2 reads FQNNGV. The CDR3 protein is CASSPTPSTGGVDEQYF. In nucleotides, the CDR3 is TGTGCCAGCAGCCCGACGCCTTCCACGGGGGGGGTCGACGAGCAGTACTTC.

This rearrangement joins TRBV11-1 to TRBJ2-3, with 11 bases lining up with TRBD2. The CDR3 is 16 amino acids. V dropped 6 bases and J dropped 0; count of bases not matched to a gene: 5. CDR1 and CDR2 from the germline V gene are SGHAT and FQDESV (reference sequence). The CDR3 coding sequence is TGTGCCAGCAGACCGACTAGCGGGACAAGCACAGATACGCAGTATTTT. Protein sequence: CASRPTSGTSTDTQYF. Supplemented by reference TRBV11-1 and TRBJ2-3, the full variable domain reads EAEVAQSPRYKITEKSQAVAFWCDPISGHATLYWYRQILGQGPELLVQFQDESVVDDSQLPKDRFSAERLKGVDSTLKIQPAELGDSAMYLCASRPTSGTSTDTQYFGPGTRLTVL.

CDR3 in DNA: TGTGCCAGCAGCTTGGAAGGTAACAGACCCTATAACGAGCAGTACTTC. It is translated as CASSLEGNRPYNEQYF. This chain links TRBV5-5 with TRBJ2-7; no reliable D call. Looked up from germline, CDR1 is SGHKS and CDR2 is YYEKEE (reference sequence). This CDR3 contains 16 residues. V was shortened by 0 bases and J by 5 bases, with 18 bases between the two germline ends.